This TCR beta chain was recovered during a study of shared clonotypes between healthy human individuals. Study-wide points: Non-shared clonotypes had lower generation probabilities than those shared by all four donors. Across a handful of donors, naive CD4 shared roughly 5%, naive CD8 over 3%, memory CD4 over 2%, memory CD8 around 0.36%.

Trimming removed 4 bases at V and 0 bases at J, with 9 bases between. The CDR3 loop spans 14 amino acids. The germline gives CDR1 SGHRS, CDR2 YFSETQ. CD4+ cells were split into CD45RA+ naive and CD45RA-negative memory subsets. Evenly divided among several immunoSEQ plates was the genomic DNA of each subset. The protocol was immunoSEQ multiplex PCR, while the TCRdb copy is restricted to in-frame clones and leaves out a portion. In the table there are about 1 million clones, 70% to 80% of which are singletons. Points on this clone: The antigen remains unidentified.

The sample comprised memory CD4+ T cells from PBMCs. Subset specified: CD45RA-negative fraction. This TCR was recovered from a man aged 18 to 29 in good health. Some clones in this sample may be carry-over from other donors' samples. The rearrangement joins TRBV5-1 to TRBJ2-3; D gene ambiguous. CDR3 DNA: TGCGCCAGCAGCCCCGGACCCAGCACAGATACGCAGTATTTT. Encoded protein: CASSPGPSTDTQYF. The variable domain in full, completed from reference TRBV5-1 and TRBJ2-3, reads KAGVTQTPRYLIKTRGQQVTLSCSPISGHRSVSWYQQTPGQGLQFLFEYFSETQRNKGNFPGRFSGRQFSNSRSEMNVSTLELGDSALYLCASSPGPSTDTQYFGPGTRLTVL.